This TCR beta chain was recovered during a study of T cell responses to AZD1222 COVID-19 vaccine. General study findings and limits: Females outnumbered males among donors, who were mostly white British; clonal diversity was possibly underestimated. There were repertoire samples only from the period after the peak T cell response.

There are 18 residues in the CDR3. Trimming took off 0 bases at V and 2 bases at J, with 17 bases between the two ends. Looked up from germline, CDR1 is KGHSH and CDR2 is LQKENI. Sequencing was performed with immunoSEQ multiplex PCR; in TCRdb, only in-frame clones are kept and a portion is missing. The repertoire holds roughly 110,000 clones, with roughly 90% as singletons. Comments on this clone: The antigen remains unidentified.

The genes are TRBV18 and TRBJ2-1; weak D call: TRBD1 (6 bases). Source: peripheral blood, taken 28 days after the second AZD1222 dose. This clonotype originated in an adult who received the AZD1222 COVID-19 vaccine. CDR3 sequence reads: CASSPPMGRGMTYNEQFF. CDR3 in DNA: TGTGCCAGCTCACCACCGATGGGCAGGGGAATGACCTACAATGAGCAGTTCTTC.